A selection of T cell receptor beta chains follows, all from one sample in a study of T cell responses to AZD1222 COVID-19 vaccine. TCRdb keeps only in-frame clones here, not all; method: immunoSEQ multiplex PCR. The sample has about 120,000 clones, approximately 85% seen once. Source: peripheral blood, taken on day 0 of AZD1222 vaccination. These receptors all stem from an adult in good health. Each CDR3 is given with its conserved first and last residue. The order of the fields is D gene, CDR3 length, V gene, J gene, clone size, CDR3 DNA, CDR3 protein. D genes are given only for firm matches. Only part of the rows carry a size: once, few, many, or a class if the clone is expanded.

>TRBD1|13|TRBV14|TRBJ1-4|NA
TGTGCCAGCATGGGGACAGGGTTTGAAAAACTGTTTTTT
CASMGTGFEKLFF
>NA|13|TRBV20-1|TRBJ2-7|NA
TGCAGTGCTAGTTCTGGGGGAGGCTACGAGCAGTACTTC
CSASSGGGYEQYF
>TRBD2|14|TRBV5-1|TRBJ2-7|NA
TGCGCCAGCAGCGGCGGGGGAAACTCCTACGAGCAGTACTTC
CASSGGGNSYEQYF
>NA|15|TRBV6-2/TRBV6-3|TRBJ1-1|NA
TGTGCCAGCAGTTACCGCACAGTGGAGGTCCCTGAAGCTTTCTTT
CASSYRTVEVPEAFF
>NA|14|TRBV19|TRBJ2-3|NA
TGTGCCAGTAGGGGTTTAGAGGGCACAGATACGCAGTATTTT
CASRGLEGTDTQYF
>TRBD2|15|TRBV3-1/TRBV3-2|TRBJ2-3|NA
TGTGCCAGCAGCCAAGGGCTAGCGGAGACTGATACGCAGTATTTT
CASSQGLAETDTQYF
>NA|13|TRBV29-1|TRBJ1-5|NA
TGCAGCGTTGGGACAGATAGCAATCAGCCCCAGCATTTT
CSVGTDSNQPQHF
>TRBD1|15|TRBV7-2|TRBJ2-1|NA
TGTGCCAGCAGCTTAGAGACAGGGGCGCACAATGAGCAGTTCTTC
CASSLETGAHNEQFF
>NA|11|TRBV5-1|TRBJ1-4|once
TGCGCCAGCAGCTTGGGGGAAAAACTGTTTTTT
CASSLGEKLFF
>NA|14|TRBV29-1|TRBJ1-1|once
TGCAGCGTTATGAGGCCGGGGTTGAACACTGAAGCTTTCTTT
CSVMRPGLNTEAFF
>NA|17|TRBV2|TRBJ2-2|NA
TGTGCCAGCAGGACGCCTGGTGTGGCGGGGAACACCGGGGAGCTGTTTTTT
CASRTPGVAGNTGELFF
>NA|13|TRBV6-5|TRBJ1-1|few
TGTGCCAGCAGTACGGGGACGGGCACTGAAGCTTTCTTT
CASSTGTGTEAFF
>NA|19|TRBV9|TRBJ2-1|NA
TGTGCCAGCAGCGTAAATCTTGGGCTAGTCCGGCCAGAGTACAATGAGCAGTTCTTC
CASSVNLGLVRPEYNEQFF
>NA|15|TRBV7-6|TRBJ1-3|NA
TGTGCCAGCAGAGGACTTTCCCTGACTGGAAACACCATATATTTT
CASRGLSLTGNTIYF
>TRBD2|16|TRBV14|TRBJ2-2|few
TGTGCCAGCACCGAAAGACTAGCTTTGAGCACCGGGGAGCTGTTTTTT
CASTERLALSTGELFF
>TRBD2|15|TRBV6-1|TRBJ2-7|NA
TGTGCCAGCAGTGAAGAAACGGGGGGGCCGGGCGAGCAGTACTTC
CASSEETGGPGEQYF
>NA|13|TRBV30|TRBJ2-7|NA
TGTGCCTGGAGTCCATGGACGGCGTACGAGCAGTACTTC
CAWSPWTAYEQYF
>NA|14|TRBV4-1|TRBJ1-2|NA
TGCGCCAGCAGCCAAGATCTTGGGTACTATGGCTACACCTTC
CASSQDLGYYGYTF
>NA|13|TRBV27|TRBJ1-2|NA
TGTGCCAGCAGTTCTCCGGGATACTATGGCTACACCTTC
CASSSPGYYGYTF
>NA|16|TRBV28|TRBJ1-5|NA
TGTGCCAGCAGTTTGGCGGGCGCGGACTCCAATCAGCCCCAGCATTTT
CASSLAGADSNQPQHF
>NA|16|TRBV3-1/TRBV3-2|TRBJ1-2|NA
TGTGCCAGCAGCCAAGGGCACAGAACGGCTGGCTATGGCTACACCTTC
CASSQGHRTAGYGYTF
>TRBD2|17|TRBV5-1|TRBJ2-7|NA
TGCGCCAGCAGCTTGGGCCTAGCGGGAGGGCCCTCCTACGAGCAGTACTTC
CASSLGLAGGPSYEQYF
>TRBD1|15|TRBV5-8|TRBJ1-2|NA
TGTGCCAGCAGCGGGACAGACCTCGTCTTCTATGGCTACACCTTC
CASSGTDLVFYGYTF
>NA|12|TRBV19|TRBJ2-2|NA
TGTGCCAGTAGTACCCCACGCGGGGAGCTGTTTTTT
CASSTPRGELFF
>NA|14|TRBV19|TRBJ1-3|NA
TGTGCCAGTAGCAAGGACGGACCTGGAAACACCATATATTTT
CASSKDGPGNTIYF
>TRBD2|16|TRBV24-1|TRBJ2-1|NA
TGTGCCACCAGTGACCTTAGCGGGAAGGCCTACAATGAGCAGTTCTTC
CATSDLSGKAYNEQFF
>NA|15|TRBV3-1/TRBV3-2|TRBJ1-1|NA
TGTGCCAGCAGCCTCCGGACCGGGGGGTACGCTGAAGCTTTCTTT
CASSLRTGGYAEAFF
>TRBD1|14|TRBV30|TRBJ1-1|NA
TGTGCCTGGAACCCAGGGGGTAGGAACACTGAAGCTTTCTTT
CAWNPGGRNTEAFF
>NA|12|TRBV6-7|TRBJ1-2|NA
TGTGCCAGCAGTTACAAAGGTATAGGCTACACCTTC
CASSYKGIGYTF
>NA|18|TRBV18|TRBJ1-6|NA
TGTGCCAGCTCACCCCGATCGGGGGGGAATCTGGGTGATTCACCCCTCCACTTT
CASSPRSGGNLGDSPLHF
>NA|15|TRBV6-5|TRBJ2-3|NA
TGTGCCAGCAGTTACTCGGACAGTTCCACAGATACGCAGTATTTT
CASSYSDSSTDTQYF
>NA|13|TRBV28|TRBJ2-2|NA
TGTGCCAGCAGAGGAGACGGGACCGGGGAGCTGTTTTTT
CASRGDGTGELFF
>TRBD1|14|TRBV6-2/TRBV6-3|TRBJ2-7|NA
TGTGCCAGCAGTGACGACAGGGGGAACTACGAGCAGTACTTC
CASSDDRGNYEQYF
>NA|12|TRBV6-5|TRBJ2-1|NA
TGTGCCAGCAGTTACCAGAACAATGAGCAGTTCTTC
CASSYQNNEQFF
>NA|13|TRBV2|TRBJ1-1|NA
TGTGCCAGCAGGGGGGCGGGGAACACTGAAGCTTTCTTT
CASRGAGNTEAFF
>TRBD1|16|TRBV4-3|TRBJ1-4|NA
TGCGCCAGCAGCCAAGGGGCGCAGGGGGTTGGTGAAAAACTGTTTTTT
CASSQGAQGVGEKLFF
>TRBD1|16|TRBV7-7|TRBJ2-2|NA
TGTGCCAGCAGCTCCAGGACAGGAGCGAACACCGGGGAGCTGTTTTTT
CASSSRTGANTGELFF
>NA|14|TRBV7-3|TRBJ1-2|NA
TGTGCCAGCAGCGACCAAACAGGGCTAGGTGGCTACACCTTC
CASSDQTGLGGYTF
>TRBD1|18|TRBV2|TRBJ2-6|NA
TGTGCCAGCAGTGAAAGGACAGGGGGCGCCCCTGGGGCCAACGTCCTGACTTTC
CASSERTGGAPGANVLTF
>NA|12|TRBV30|TRBJ2-2|NA
TGTGCCTGGAGTGCGGGTAGGGGGGAGCTGTTTTTT
CAWSAGRGELFF
>NA|12|TRBV2|TRBJ1-2|few
TGTGCCAGCAGTGCAGTTAACTATGGCTACACCTTC
CASSAVNYGYTF
>NA|14|TRBV14|TRBJ1-1|NA
TGTGCCAGCAGCCCCGGGACGGAAAACACTGAAGCTTTCTTT
CASSPGTENTEAFF